One TCR beta chain is described in this entry. Its antigen is not identified. These data are taken from a study of T cell repertoires and HLA-DP antigens. In the study overall: In vitro CD4+ alloreactivity was against HeLa-presented HLA-DP.

In germline, CDR1 is MNHNS, CDR2 SASEGT. The CDR3 is 12 residues long. Trimming removed 5 bases from V and 8 bases from J, with 11 bases in between. The table came from immunoSEQ multiplex PCR; TCRdb's copy has only in-frame clones and leaves some out. Among about 73,000 clones listed, about four fifths were seen once. Sequencing input: CD4+ T cells from PBMCs. The clonotype originates from a man aged 60 to 75 in good health and CMV-seronegative. The rearrangement links TRBV6-1 to TRBJ2-3, with D possibly being TRBD1 (6 bases). CDR3 sequence: CASSPQGGTQYF. CDR3 nucleotides: TGTGCCAGCAGTCCACAGGGCGGTACGCAGTATTTT.